This T cell receptor (beta chain) was found in a study of response to subunit inactivated influenza vaccine (dated by TCRdb to between 2018 and 2020). Describing the broader study: To follow how T cells responded to a trivalent subunit inactivated influenza vaccine, the researchers relied on deep quantitative profiling of the T cell receptor repertoire.

Library prep was done by RT-PCR. The instrument was an Illumina HiSeq 2500. The raw public reads went through TCRdb reprocessing: fastp at Q25, MiXCR clone calling, in-frame beta chains kept. Under each unique CDR3 protein, matching rows form one entry showing the most common genes and DNA. The sample yields about 650,000 distinct CDR3 sequences; around 13% were counted once. The top ten clones comprise less than 9% of the sample. What the research found in general, with its limitations: It was suggested by the authors that each seasonal influenza vaccination may recruit only a limited number of new T cells.

Ends trimmed: V by 5 bases, J by 4 bases; bases unmatched to a gene: 6. CDR3 length: 15 amino acids, cysteine to phenylalanine. Only CDR3 DNA is held: 45 bases, read in frame from base 1. The germline V gene (reference sequence) supplies CDR1 LGHDT and CDR2 YNNKEL. As concerns this clonotype: Which antigen it targets is not known. Base qualities were left out, and no much larger clone turns up one base away.

The source is a man in his fifties who received an inactivated influenza vaccine. Donor details come from another sample of the same person, matched by shared clones. The sequenced sample was PBMCs from blood, obtained 14 days before vaccination. Here the chain combines TRBV3-1 and TRBJ2-1; TRBD2 agrees with 9 junctional bases. CDR3 sequence: CASSNLAGGYNEQFF. The DNA sequence is TGTGCCAGCAGCAATCTCGCGGGAGGGTACAATGAGCAGTTCTTC.